The next 14 T cell receptor beta chains were all read from a single sample in a study of PD-1 blockade in mismatch repair-deficient tumors. Data came from immunoSEQ multiplex PCR; TCRdb stores just in-frame clones and leaves some out. In the table there are tens of thousands of clones, about 83% of which are singletons. The sequencing used peripheral blood, collected 2 weeks after starting pembrolizumab. The receptors derive from an adult with mismatch repair-deficient cancer.

The chain couples TRBV5-4 to TRBJ2-1; 7 bases line up with TRBD2. The CDR3 is made up of 16 amino acids. Losses at the gene ends were 4 bases for V and 12 bases for J; bases not matched to a gene: 19. The V gene's germline CDR1 is SGHNT and CDR2 YYREEE (reference sequence). CDR3 region: CASSVLLAGLKEGQFF. CDR3 nucleotides: TGTGCCAGCAGCGTACTGTTAGCGGGTCTTAAGGAGGGGCAGTTCTTC.

The chain joins TRBV4-1 to TRBJ2-5; 7 bases map to TRBD2. Germline V gene lookup returns CDR1 MGHRA and CDR2 YSYEKL. This CDR3 comprises 15 residues. Trimming cost V 2 bases and J 6 bases; bases outside gene matches: 9. As DNA, the CDR3 is TGCGCCAGCAGCCAATCCCGGACTAGTAGTCAGACCCAGTACTTC. Protein: CASSQSRTSSQTQYF.

The chain carries TRBV7-8 and TRBJ1-5; D gene uncertain. V lost 5 bases and J lost 6, with 17 bases in between. The CDR3 extends over 15 amino acids. The germline CDR1 and CDR2 sequences are SGHVS and FQNEAQ. The CDR3 DNA reads TGTGCCAGCAGCCCAGCGGGCGGGCTGGGTCAGCCCCAGCATTTT. Translated: CASSPAGGLGQPQHF.

The rearrangement uses TRBV5-1 and TRBJ2-7; maybe TRBD1 (6 bases). Trimming left V 5 bases short and J 2 bases short, with 11 bases between. Germline loops: CDR1 SGHRS, CDR2 YFSETQ. There are 13 residues in the CDR3. CDR3 sequence reads: CASSLTGPYEQYF. The CDR3 bases are TGCGCCAGCAGTCTAACAGGGCCCTACGAGCAGTACTTC.

This clone has more than one count but fewer than ten. DNA for the CDR3: TGCAGCGGGTGGACTAGCGGGACCTACGAGCAGTACTTC. Protein sequence: CSGWTSGTYEQYF. V is TRBV29-1 and J is TRBJ2-7; 12 bases fit TRBD2. The ends lost 7 bases at V and 2 bases at J; junction bases unmatched: 3. This CDR3 comprises 13 residues. Germline values: CDR1 SQVTM, CDR2 ANQGSEA.

The chain recombines TRBV27 with TRBJ2-7, with no clear D. V gave up 3 bases and J gave up 3 bases, with 12 bases separating them. This CDR3 contains 14 residues. Per germline, CDR1 MNHEY and CDR2 SMNVEV (reference sequence). The CDR3 spells CASSFGGPDYEQYF. The CDR3, as DNA: TGTGCCAGCAGTTTTGGCGGTCCGGACTACGAGCAGTACTTC.

The chain uses TRBV30 and TRBJ1-1; D call uncertain. The CDR3 consists of 13 residues. CDR1 and CDR2 from the germline V gene are GTSNPN and SVGIG (reference sequence). V was pared by 4 bases and J by 1 base, with 10 bases between. CDR3 nucleotide sequence: TGTGCCTGGAAACTCACGACGAACACTGAAGCTTTCTTT. This sequence encodes CAWKLTTNTEAFF. The whole variable domain, filled in from reference TRBV30 and TRBJ1-1, reads SQTIHQWPATLVQPVGSPLSLECTVEGTSNPNLYWYRQAAGRGLQLLFYSVGIGQISSEVPQNLSASRPQDRQFILSSKKLLLSDSGFYLCAWKLTTNTEAFFGQGTRLTVV.

The chain is built from TRBV11-3 and TRBJ2-3; D call uncertain. V was cut by 4 bases and J by 5 bases, with 10 bases left in between. Looked up from germline, CDR1 is SGHNT and CDR2 is YENEEA. The CDR3 consists of 13 residues. The CDR3 loop reads CASSSRLEDTQYF. The CDR3 bases are TGTGCCAGCAGCTCCAGACTTGAAGATACGCAGTATTTT.

This clone is large. The chain links TRBV14 to TRBJ1-2; D unresolved. This CDR3 spans 15 amino acids. CDR1 and CDR2 (germline): SGHDN, FVKESK. Deletions cut 4 bases from V and 4 bases from J, with 16 bases between. CDR3 sequence reads: CASSRDMVWGYGYTF. CDR3 sequence (DNA): TGTGCCAGCAGCCGGGATATGGTTTGGGGCTATGGCTACACCTTC.

This chain uses TRBV6-5 with TRBJ2-2; TRBD2 is a possible D gene (6 bases). This CDR3 comprises 13 residues. CDR1 and CDR2 (germline): MNHEY, SVGAGI. Trimming took 6 bases from V and 7 from J, leaving 12 bases between them. This CDR3 reads CASRGRTIGELFF. In DNA, the CDR3 is TGTGCCAGCAGAGGCAGGACTATCGGGGAGCTGTTTTTT.

This chain connects TRBV27 to TRBJ2-2; D remains ambiguous. CDR1 is MNHEY, CDR2 SMNVEV, per germline (reference sequence). The CDR3 contains 13 residues. V lost 0 bases and J 5 bases, leaving 4 bases between the germline ends. The CDR3, as DNA: TGTGCCAGCAGTTTATCCAGGACCGGGGAGCTGTTTTTT. It translates to CASSLSRTGELFF.

The V and J genes are TRBV15 and TRBJ2-3, with TRBD2 identical over 7 bases. In germline, CDR1 is LNHNV, CDR2 YYDKDF (reference sequence). This CDR3 has 15 amino acids. Losses at the gene ends were 0 bases for V and 4 bases for J; bases not matched to a gene: 4. The CDR3: CATSREMGGADTQYF. Here the CDR3 DNA reads TGTGCCACCAGCAGAGAGATGGGGGGGGCAGATACGCAGTATTTT.

This sequence joins TRBV4-3 and TRBJ2-1; 11 nucleotides align to TRBD1. The germline V gene has CDR1 LGHNA and CDR2 YSLEER. This CDR3 is built from 14 residues. V trimming: 4 bases; J trimming: 8 bases; junction bases outside the gene matches: 4. The CDR3 coding sequence is TGCGCCAGCAGCCGGGACAGGGGGTCCGATGAGCAGTTCTTC. This translates into CASSRDRGSDEQFF.

The rearrangement joins TRBV6-4 to TRBJ1-1; D unresolved. This CDR3 has 14 amino acids. CDR1 and CDR2 from the germline V gene are MRHNA and SNTAGT. Trimming shortened V by 2 bases and J by 11 bases, and 18 bases separated the two germline ends. The CDR3 protein is CASSDTSDAKEAFF. In nucleotides, the CDR3 is TGTGCCAGCAGTGACACCTCGGACGCGAAGGAGGCTTTCTTT.